These T cell receptor beta chains were read from a single sample in a study of blood T cell repertoires in COVID-19. The repertoire was sequenced with immunoSEQ multiplex PCR; TCRdb's copy has only in-frame clones and lacks some. The profile covers 140,000 to 150,000 clones, with 75% to 85% appearing a single time and roughly 13% taken by the ten largest. Sample: peripheral blood. The receptors come from a man between 60 and 75 years old with active or convalescent COVID-19. Both conserved end residues are part of each CDR3. D genes are given only for firm matches. The listing skips clone size in some rows; elsewhere it reads once, few, many or a size class.

>TRBJ1-5|-|TRBV29-1|-
TGCAGCGCCAGCGGAACAGGGCTCGATCAGCCCCAGCATTTT
CSASGTGLDQPQHF
>TRBJ1-2|-|TRBV18|TRBD1
TGTGCCAGCTCACCGGACAGGAGGACTAACTATGGCTACACCTTC
CASSPDRRTNYGYTF
>TRBJ2-7|-|TRBV9|-
TGTGCCAGCAGCGGTGGAGGAGCTGAATCCTACGAGCAGTACTTC
CASSGGGAESYEQYF
>TRBJ1-5|-|TRBV4-2|TRBD1
TGTGCCAGCAGCCAAAGACAGGGGGCAGGGCAGCCCCAGCATTTT
CASSQRQGAGQPQHF
>TRBJ2-3|-|TRBV19|-
TGTGCCAGTAGTATTGGCAGGTCACACACAGATACGCAGTATTTT
CASSIGRSHTDTQYF
>TRBJ2-5|-|TRBV6-5|-
TGTGCCACCCGCCGAAGGGGGGGGGAGACCCAGTACTTC
CATRRRGGETQYF
>TRBJ2-7|-|TRBV19|-
TGTGCCAGTAGTACCCAGGCCGGACAGCCGGGCTACGAGCAGTACTTC
CASSTQAGQPGYEQYF
>TRBJ2-1|-|TRBV7-9|TRBD2
TGTGCCAGCAGCCTTTCTAGCGGCTCCTACAATGAGCAGTTCTTC
CASSLSSGSYNEQFF
>TRBJ1-5|many|TRBV6-5|TRBD1
TGTGCCAGCAGCAGACAGGGTGGCAATCAGCCCCAGCATTTT
CASSRQGGNQPQHF
>TRBJ2-3|-|TRBV11-2|-
TGTGCCAGCAGCTTTCGGACTACCACGACAGATACGCAGTATTTT
CASSFRTTTTDTQYF
>TRBJ1-2|few|TRBV10-3|TRBD1
TGTGCCATCAGTGTAGGACAGGGAAGAAACTATGGCTACACCTTC
CAISVGQGRNYGYTF
>TRBJ1-1|-|TRBV3-1/TRBV3-2|TRBD1
TGTGCCAGCAGTCTAGGACAGGGGGCTGAAGCTTTCTTT
CASSLGQGAEAFF
>TRBJ1-2|-|TRBV6-1|-
TGTGCCAGCAGTGCACGCCGCAGCGGAGGGGACTATGGCTACACCTTC
CASSARRSGGDYGYTF
>TRBJ1-1|-|TRBV6-5|-
TGTGCCAGCAGACGCGGACAGCCAACAGGTGAAGCTTTCTTT
CASRRGQPTGEAFF
>TRBJ2-5|-|TRBV6-2/TRBV6-3|-
TGTGCCAGCAGCACTGTAAGGGGGACAGAGACCCAGTACTTC
CASSTVRGTETQYF
>TRBJ2-1|-|TRBV12-3/TRBV12-4|-
TGTGCCAGCAGTAAAAACACCTACAATGAGCAGTTCTTC
CASSKNTYNEQFF